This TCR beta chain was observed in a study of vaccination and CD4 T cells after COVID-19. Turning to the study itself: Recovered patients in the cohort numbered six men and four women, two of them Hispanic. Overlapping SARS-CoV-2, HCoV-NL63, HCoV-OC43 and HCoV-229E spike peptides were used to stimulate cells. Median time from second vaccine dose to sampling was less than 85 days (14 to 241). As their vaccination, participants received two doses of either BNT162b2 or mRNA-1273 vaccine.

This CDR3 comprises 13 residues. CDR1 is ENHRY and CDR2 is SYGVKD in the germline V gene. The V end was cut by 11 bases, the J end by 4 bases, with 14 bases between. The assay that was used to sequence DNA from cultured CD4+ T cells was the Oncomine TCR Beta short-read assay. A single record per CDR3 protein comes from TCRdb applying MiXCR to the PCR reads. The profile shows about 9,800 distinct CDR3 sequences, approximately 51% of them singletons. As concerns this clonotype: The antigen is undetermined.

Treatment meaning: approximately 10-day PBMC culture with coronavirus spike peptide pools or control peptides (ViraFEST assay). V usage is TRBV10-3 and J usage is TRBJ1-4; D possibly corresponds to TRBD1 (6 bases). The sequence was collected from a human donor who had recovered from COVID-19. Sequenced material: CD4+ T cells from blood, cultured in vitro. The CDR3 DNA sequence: TGTGCCCTCCGGACAGAACTTAATGAAAAACTGTTTTTT. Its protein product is CALRTELNEKLFF.